This TCR beta chain was documented in a study of metastatic and nonmetastatic thyroid tumors. The length of the CDR3 is 15 residues. The V gene's germline CDR1 is SGHNT and CDR2 YENEEA. Trimming took 5 bases from V and 0 from J, leaving 13 bases between them. Among the patients, none had received any treatment before thyroid surgery. The table lists this clone with many counts. TCRdb re-analyzed the PCR reads through MiXCR. The table records 17,000 or so clones, around 25% of them present only once. The chain has TRBV11-3 and TRBJ1-1; D may be TRBD1 (6 bases). The receptor was isolated from a male donor with papillary thyroid cancer or a benign thyroid nodule (not recorded which). Some clones in this sample may be carry-over from other donors' samples. The specimen sequenced was blood. CDR3 protein: CASSPGGAVNTEAFF. In DNA, the CDR3 is TGTGCCAGCAGCCCCGGGGGGGCAGTGAACACTGAAGCTTTCTTT.